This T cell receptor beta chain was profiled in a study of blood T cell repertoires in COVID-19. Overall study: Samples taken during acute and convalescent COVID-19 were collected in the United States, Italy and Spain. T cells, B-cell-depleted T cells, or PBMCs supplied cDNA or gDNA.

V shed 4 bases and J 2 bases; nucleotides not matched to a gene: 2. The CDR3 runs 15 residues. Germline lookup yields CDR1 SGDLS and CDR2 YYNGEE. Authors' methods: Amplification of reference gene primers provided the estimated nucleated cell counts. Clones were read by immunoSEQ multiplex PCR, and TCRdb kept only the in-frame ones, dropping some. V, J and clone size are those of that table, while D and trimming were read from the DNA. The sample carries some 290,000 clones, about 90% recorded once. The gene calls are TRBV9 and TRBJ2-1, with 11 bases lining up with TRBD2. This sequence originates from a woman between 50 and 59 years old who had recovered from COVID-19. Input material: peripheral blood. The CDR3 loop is CASSTGLAAYNEQFF. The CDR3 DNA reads TGTGCCAGCAGCACGGGACTAGCGGCCTACAATGAGCAGTTCTTC.